This paragraph covers one TCR beta chain sequence. Its target antigen remains unknown. Base qualities are not at hand, and no much larger clone is one base apart. This sample stems from a study of control samples from healthy donors and cancer patients (dated by TCRdb to about 2020). From cysteine to phenylalanine, the CDR3 is 13 amino acids long. Just the 39-base CDR3 DNA is kept, in frame starting at base 1. Trimming removed 1 base from V and 3 bases from J, leaving 5 bases between the germline ends. From the germline V gene, CDR1 is SNHLY and CDR2 is FYNNEI. Libraries were constructed by the immunoSEQ multiplex PCR assay. TCRdb took this table from immuneACCESS and kept in-frame rearrangements with V and J called. Such tables lack part of the clones; where checked against another copy, unresolved V genes explain under half of the gap, and the rest is unexplained. This sample has roughly 400,000 clones in its table, and more than 80% of those were observed once. The ten largest account for approximately 6.3% of the sample.

Sequenced: PBMCs. In this chain, TRBV2 is recombined with TRBJ2-3; the D gene identity is not certain. The TCR comes from a man aged 40-55 years with head and neck cancer. CDR3 reads: CASSEGVTDTQYF. The nucleotide sequence reads as follows: TGTGCCAGCAGTGAAGGGGTGACAGATACGCAGTATTTT.